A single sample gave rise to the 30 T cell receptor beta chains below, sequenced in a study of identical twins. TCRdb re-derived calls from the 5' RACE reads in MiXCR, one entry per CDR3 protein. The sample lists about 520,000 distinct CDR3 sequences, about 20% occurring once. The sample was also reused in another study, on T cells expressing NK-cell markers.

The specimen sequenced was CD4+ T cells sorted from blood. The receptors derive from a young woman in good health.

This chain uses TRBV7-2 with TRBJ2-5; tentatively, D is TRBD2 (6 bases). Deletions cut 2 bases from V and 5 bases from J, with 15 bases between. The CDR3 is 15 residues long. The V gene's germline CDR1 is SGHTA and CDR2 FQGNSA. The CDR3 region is CASSLYGGARETQYF. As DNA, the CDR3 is TGTGCCAGCAGCTTATACGGGGGAGCGCGGGAGACCCAGTACTTC.

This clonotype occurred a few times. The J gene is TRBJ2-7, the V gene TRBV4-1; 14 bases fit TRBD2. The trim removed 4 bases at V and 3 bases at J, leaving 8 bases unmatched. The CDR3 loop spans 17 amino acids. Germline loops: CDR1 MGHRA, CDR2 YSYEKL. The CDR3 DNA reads TGCGCCAGCAGCCCCCGACTAGCGGGAGGGGCCCTCTACGAGCAGTACTTC. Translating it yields CASSPRLAGGALYEQYF.

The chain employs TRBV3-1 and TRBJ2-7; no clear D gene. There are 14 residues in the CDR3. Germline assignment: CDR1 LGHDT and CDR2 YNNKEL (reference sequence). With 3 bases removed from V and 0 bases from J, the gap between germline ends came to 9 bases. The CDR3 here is CASSHWRSSYEQYF. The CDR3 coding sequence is TGTGCCAGCAGCCACTGGCGGAGCTCCTACGAGCAGTACTTC.

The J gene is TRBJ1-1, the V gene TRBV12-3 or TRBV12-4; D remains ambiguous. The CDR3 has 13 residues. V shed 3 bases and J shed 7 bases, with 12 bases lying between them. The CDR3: CASSLRMTGEAFF. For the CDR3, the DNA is TGTGCCAGCAGTTTGAGAATGACCGGTGAAGCTTTCTTT.

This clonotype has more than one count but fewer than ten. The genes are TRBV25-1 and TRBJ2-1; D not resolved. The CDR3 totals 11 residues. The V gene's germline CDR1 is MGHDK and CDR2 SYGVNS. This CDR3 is CAVGSYNEQFF. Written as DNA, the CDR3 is TGTGCAGTCGGCTCCTACAATGAGCAGTTCTTC.

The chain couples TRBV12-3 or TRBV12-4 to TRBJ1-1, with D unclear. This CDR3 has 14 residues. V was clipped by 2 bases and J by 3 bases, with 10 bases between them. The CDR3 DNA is TGTGCCAGCAGTTTAATCACGGGGTACACTGAAGCTTTCTTT. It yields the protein CASSLITGYTEAFF.

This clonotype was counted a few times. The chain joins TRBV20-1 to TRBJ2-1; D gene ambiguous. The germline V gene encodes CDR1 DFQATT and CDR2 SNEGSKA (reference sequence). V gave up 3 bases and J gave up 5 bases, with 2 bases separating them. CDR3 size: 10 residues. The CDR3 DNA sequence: TGCAGTGCTAGTGACAATGAGCAGTTCTTC. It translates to CSASDNEQFF.

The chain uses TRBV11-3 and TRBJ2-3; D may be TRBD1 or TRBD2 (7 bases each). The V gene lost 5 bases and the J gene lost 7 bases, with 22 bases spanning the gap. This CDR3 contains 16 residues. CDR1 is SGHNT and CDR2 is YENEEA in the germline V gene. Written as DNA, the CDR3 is TGTGCCAGCAGCCCAGGGGGGGGGCTATACGGACATACGCAGTATTTT. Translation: CASSPGGGLYGHTQYF.

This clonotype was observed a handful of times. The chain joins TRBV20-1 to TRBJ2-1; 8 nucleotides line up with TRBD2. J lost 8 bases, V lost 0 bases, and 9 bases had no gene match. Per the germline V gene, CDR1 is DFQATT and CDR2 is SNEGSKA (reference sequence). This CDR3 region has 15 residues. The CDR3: CSARDLGGRLDEQFF. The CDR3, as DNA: TGCAGTGCTAGAGATCTGGGCGGGAGGCTTGATGAGCAGTTCTTC.

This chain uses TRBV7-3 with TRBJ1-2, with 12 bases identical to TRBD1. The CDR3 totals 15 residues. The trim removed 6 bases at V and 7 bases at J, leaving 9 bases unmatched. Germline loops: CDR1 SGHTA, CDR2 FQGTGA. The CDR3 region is CASRAPGQGAGGYTF. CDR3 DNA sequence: TGTGCCAGCAGAGCTCCGGGACAGGGGGCGGGTGGCTACACCTTC.

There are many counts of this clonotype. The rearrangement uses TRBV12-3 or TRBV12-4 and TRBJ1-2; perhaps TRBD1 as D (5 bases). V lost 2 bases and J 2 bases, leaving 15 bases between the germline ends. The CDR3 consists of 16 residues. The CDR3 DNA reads TGTGCCAGCAGTTTAAGCCCAGGGAGGGAAAACTATGGCTACACCTTC. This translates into CASSLSPGRENYGYTF.

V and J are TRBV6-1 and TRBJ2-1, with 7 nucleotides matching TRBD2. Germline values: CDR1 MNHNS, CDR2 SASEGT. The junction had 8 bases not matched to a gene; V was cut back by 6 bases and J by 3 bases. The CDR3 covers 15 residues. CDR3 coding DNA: TGTGCCAGCAGGTCTAGCGGAACGATCTACAATGAGCAGTTCTTC. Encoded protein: CASRSSGTIYNEQFF.

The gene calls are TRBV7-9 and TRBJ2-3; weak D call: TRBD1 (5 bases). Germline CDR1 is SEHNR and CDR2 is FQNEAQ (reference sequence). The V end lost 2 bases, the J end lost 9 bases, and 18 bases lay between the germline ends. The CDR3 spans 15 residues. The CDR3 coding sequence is TGTGCCAGCAGCTTACGCAGGGAAGGTAGGGTGACGCAGTATTTT. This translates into CASSLRREGRVTQYF. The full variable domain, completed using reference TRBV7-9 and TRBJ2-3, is DTGVSQNPRHKITKRGQNVTFRCDPISEHNRLYWYRQTLGQGPEFLTYFQNEAQLEKSRLLSDRFSAERPKGSFSTLEIQRTEQGDSAMYLCASSLRREGRVTQYFGPGTRLTVL.

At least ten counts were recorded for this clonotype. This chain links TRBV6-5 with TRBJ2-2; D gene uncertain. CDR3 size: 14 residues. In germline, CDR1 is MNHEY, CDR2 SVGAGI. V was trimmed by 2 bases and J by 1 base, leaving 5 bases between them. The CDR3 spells CASSYDLNTGELFF. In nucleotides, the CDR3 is TGTGCCAGCAGTTACGACCTGAACACCGGGGAGCTGTTTTTT.

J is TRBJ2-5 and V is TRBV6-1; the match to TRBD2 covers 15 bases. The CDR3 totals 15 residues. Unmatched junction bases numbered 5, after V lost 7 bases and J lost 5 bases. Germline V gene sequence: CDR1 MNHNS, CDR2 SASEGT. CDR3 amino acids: CASTLGTSGRETQYF. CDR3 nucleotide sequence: TGTGCCAGCACCCTCGGGACTAGCGGGAGGGAGACCCAGTACTTC.

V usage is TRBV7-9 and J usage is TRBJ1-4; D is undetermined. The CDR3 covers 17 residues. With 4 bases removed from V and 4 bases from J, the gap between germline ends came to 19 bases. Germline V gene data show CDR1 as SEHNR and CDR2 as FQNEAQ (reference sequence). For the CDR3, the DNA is TGTGCCAGCAGCTACGGACGGCCGGTTCTTCTTAATGAAAAACTGTTTTTT. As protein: CASSYGRPVLLNEKLFF.

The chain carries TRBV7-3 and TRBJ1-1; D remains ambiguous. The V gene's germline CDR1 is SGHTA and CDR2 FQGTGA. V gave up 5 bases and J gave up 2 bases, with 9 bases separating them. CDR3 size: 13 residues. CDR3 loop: CASSPEANTEAFF. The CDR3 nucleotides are TGTGCCAGCAGCCCCGAGGCAAACACTGAAGCTTTCTTT.

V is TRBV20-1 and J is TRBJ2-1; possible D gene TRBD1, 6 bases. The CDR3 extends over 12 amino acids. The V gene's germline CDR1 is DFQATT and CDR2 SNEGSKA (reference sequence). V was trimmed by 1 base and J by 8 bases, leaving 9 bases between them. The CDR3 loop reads CSARVTGDEQFF. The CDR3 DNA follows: TGCAGTGCTAGAGTGACAGGCGATGAGCAGTTCTTC.

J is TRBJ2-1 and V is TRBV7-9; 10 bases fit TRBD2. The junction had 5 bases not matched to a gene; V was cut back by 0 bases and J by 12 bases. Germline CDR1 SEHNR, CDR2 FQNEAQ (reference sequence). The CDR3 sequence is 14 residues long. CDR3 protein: CASSLASSGSRQFF. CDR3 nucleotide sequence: TGTGCCAGCAGCTTAGCATCTAGCGGGAGCCGGCAGTTCTTC.

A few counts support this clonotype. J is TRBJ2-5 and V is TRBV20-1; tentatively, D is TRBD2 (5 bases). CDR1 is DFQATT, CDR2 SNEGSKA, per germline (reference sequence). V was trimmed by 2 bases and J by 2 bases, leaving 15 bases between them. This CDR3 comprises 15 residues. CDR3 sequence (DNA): TGCAGTGCTAGACATCCATGGGAGTTACAAGAGACCCAGTACTTC. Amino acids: CSARHPWELQETQYF.

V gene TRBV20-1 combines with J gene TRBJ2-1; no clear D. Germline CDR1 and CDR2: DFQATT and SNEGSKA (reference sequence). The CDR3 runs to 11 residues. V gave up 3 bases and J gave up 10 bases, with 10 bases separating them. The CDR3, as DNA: TGCAGTGCTAGGCTGACAAGGGAGCAGTTCTTC. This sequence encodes CSARLTREQFF.

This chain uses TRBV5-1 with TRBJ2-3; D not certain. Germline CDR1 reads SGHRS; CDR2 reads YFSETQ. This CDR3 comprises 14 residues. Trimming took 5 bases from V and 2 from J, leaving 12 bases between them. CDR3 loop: CASSMTSPTDTQYF. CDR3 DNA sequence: TGCGCCAGCAGTATGACAAGTCCCACAGATACGCAGTATTTT.

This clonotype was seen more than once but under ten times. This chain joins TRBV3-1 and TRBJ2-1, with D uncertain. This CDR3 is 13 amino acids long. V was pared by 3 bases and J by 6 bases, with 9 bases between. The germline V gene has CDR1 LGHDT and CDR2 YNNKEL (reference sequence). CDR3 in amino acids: CASSHQSVNEQFF. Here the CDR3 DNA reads TGTGCCAGCAGCCACCAGTCGGTCAATGAGCAGTTCTTC.

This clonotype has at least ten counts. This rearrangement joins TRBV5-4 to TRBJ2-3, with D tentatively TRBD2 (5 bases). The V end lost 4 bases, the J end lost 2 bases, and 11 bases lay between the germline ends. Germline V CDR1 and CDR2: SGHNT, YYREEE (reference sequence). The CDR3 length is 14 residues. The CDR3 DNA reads TGTGCCAGCAGCCTCGGACTCTTCACAGATACGCAGTATTTT. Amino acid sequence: CASSLGLFTDTQYF.

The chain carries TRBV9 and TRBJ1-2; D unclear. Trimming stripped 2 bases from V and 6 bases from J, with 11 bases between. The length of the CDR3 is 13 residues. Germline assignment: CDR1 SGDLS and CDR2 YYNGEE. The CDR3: CASSVSDRHGYTF. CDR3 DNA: TGTGCCAGCAGCGTTTCGGATCGACATGGCTACACCTTC.

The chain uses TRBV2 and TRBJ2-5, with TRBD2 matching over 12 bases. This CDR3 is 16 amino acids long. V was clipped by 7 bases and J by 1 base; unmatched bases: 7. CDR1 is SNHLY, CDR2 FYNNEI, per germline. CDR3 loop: CASKLAGGPIQETQYF. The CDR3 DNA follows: TGTGCCAGCAAGCTAGCGGGGGGGCCGATCCAAGAGACCCAGTACTTC.

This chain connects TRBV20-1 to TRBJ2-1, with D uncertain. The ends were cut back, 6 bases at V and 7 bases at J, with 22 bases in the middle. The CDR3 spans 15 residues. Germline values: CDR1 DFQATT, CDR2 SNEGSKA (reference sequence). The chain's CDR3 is CSASKDPTLGNEQFF. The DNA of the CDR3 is TGCAGTGCGTCCAAGGACCCCACCTTGGGGAATGAGCAGTTCTTC.

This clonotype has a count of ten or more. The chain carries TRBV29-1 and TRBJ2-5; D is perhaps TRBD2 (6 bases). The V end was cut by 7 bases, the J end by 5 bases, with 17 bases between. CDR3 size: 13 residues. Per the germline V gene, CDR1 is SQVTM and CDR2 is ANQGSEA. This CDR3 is CSGAKGGVETQYF. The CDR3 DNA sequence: TGCAGCGGCGCTAAGGGCGGGGTGGAGACCCAGTACTTC.

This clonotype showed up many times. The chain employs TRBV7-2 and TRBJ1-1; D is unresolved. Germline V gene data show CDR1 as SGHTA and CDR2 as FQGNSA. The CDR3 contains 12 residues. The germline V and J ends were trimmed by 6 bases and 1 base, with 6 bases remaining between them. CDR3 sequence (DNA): TGTGCCAGCAGTTTCGGGAACACTGAAGCTTTCTTT. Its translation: CASSFGNTEAFF.

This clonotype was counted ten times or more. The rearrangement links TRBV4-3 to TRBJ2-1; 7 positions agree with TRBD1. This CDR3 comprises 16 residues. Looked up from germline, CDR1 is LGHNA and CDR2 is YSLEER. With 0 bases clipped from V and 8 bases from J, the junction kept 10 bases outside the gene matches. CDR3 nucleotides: TGCGCCAGCAGCCAAGATGGTGCAGGAACAGGGGATGAGCAGTTCTTC. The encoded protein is CASSQDGAGTGDEQFF.